This T cell receptor beta chain is from a study of T cells after yellow fever vaccination. On the study more broadly: SMART-Seq v4 Ultra Low Input prepared the low-cell-number fractions.

Worth noting for this clonotype: One junction end disagrees with the germline gene, perhaps due to a read error.

TCRdb passed the 5' RACE reads through MiXCR, listing each CDR3 protein once. Of roughly 310,000 distinct CDR3 sequences listed, 8% to 10% are singletons. CDR1 and CDR2 (germline): MNHNS, SASEGT. There are 14 residues in the CDR3. The genes are TRBV6-1 and TRBJ1-5; no clear D. This sequence originates from a man between 18 and 35 years old who received the YFV17D yellow fever vaccine. The sample was PBMCs, taken on the day of the first yellow fever vaccination. The CDR3 sequence: CASREVYSNQPQHF. The CDR3 DNA follows: TGTGCCAGCAGGGAAGTCTATAGCAATCAGCCCCAGCATTTT.